Listed here are 24 T cell receptor beta chains from one sample, sequenced in a study of T cell repertoires in cytomegalovirus infection. TCRdb reanalysed the reads using MiXCR and keeps one entry per CDR3 protein. The repertoire holds approximately 910,000 distinct CDR3 sequences, with roughly 31% as singletons. No antigens are known for them. The sample was cultured CD8+ T cells from PBMCs, taken from culture after CMV antigen stimulation. All receptors derive from a human donor in good health (CMV status not recorded). Some clones in this sample may be carry-over from other donors' samples.

The chain uses TRBV24-1 and TRBJ2-2; either TRBD1 or TRBD2 may supply D (5 bases each). The CDR3 is 15 amino acids. Trimming left V 7 bases short and J 1 base short, with 12 bases between. Germline-derived CDR1 and CDR2 are KGHDR and SFDVKD. The CDR3 nucleotides are TGTGCCACCAGAGATGCGAGGGGGAACACCGGGGAGCTGTTTTTT. Translated: CATRDARGNTGELFF.

V gene TRBV15 combines with J gene TRBJ1-5; unclear D gene. The V and J ends lost 0 bases and 2 bases respectively, with 8 bases between them. Germline loops: CDR1 LNHNV, CDR2 YYDKDF (reference sequence). CDR3 length equals 15 residues. The CDR3 spells CATSRDRSGNQPQHF. Written as DNA, the CDR3 is TGTGCCACCAGCAGAGACAGGTCCGGCAATCAGCCCCAGCATTTT.

V gene TRBV9 combines with J gene TRBJ2-2; D uncertain. The CDR3 contains 14 residues. V was pared by 0 bases and J by 4 bases, with 7 bases between. CDR1 is SGDLS, CDR2 YYNGEE, per germline. CDR3: CASSVGMGTGELFF. The DNA for the CDR3 is TGTGCCAGCAGCGTAGGGATGGGCACCGGGGAGCTGTTTTTT.

This clonotype was recorded at least ten times. This chain links TRBV7-6 with TRBJ2-1, with a possible D match to TRBD1 (5 bases). There are 16 residues in the CDR3. With 1 base removed from V and 12 bases from J, the gap between germline ends came to 22 bases. Per germline, CDR1 SGHVS and CDR2 FNYEAQ. The CDR3 reads CASSLEATASPKGQFF. The CDR3 nucleotides read TGTGCCAGCAGCTTAGAGGCGACAGCCTCCCCCAAGGGGCAGTTCTTC.

The chain links TRBV4-1 to TRBJ2-3; D not resolved. CDR3 length equals 15 residues. Germline CDR1 and CDR2: MGHRA and YSYEKL. Trimming removed 0 bases from V and 2 bases from J, with 9 bases in between. The CDR3 here is CASSQEAGFTDTQYF. The CDR3 coding sequence is TGCGCCAGCAGCCAAGAGGCAGGATTCACAGATACGCAGTATTTT.

This clonotype was detected ten times or more. The J gene is TRBJ1-2, the V gene TRBV12-3 or TRBV12-4, with 8 bases aligning to TRBD1. CDR3 length: 14 residues. V shed 5 bases, J shed 1 base, and the junction held 3 bases outside the gene matches. CDR3 nucleotide sequence: TGTGCCAGCAGTCCACAGGGGGTTAACTATGGCTACACCTTC. This encodes CASSPQGVNYGYTF.

As to this clonotype: This may be a read error: a much more frequent sequence differs by one nucleotide. The V and J genes are TRBV7-9 and TRBJ1-1; D gene unclear. Per germline, CDR1 SEHNR and CDR2 FQNEAQ (reference sequence). CDR3 length: 13 amino acids. Between the trimmed V and J ends, which lost 5 bases and 3 bases, there was a span of 10 bases. The CDR3: CASSPPKYTEAFF. CDR3 in DNA: TGTGCCAGCAGCCCCCCGAAGTACACTGAAGCTTTCTTT.

V is TRBV5-6 and J is TRBJ2-7; D is tentatively TRBD1 or TRBD2 (5 bases each). Germline assignment: CDR1 SGHDT and CDR2 YYEEEE. Trimming pared 6 bases from V and 4 bases from J, leaving 17 bases between. The CDR3 totals 14 residues. The CDR3 loop reads CASNLGASRYEQYF. CDR3 sequence (DNA): TGTGCCAGCAACCTCGGGGCCTCCAGGTACGAGCAGTACTTC.

This chain uses TRBV5-1 with TRBJ1-3; TRBD1 aligns across 9 bases. The CDR3 spans 17 residues. CDR1 SGHRS and CDR2 YFSETQ come from the germline V gene. Losses at the gene ends were 0 bases for V and 5 bases for J; bases not matched to a gene: 9. DNA for the CDR3: TGCGCCAGCAGCTTGGATGGGACAGGGCGAAGGCGAAACACCATATATTTT. The encoded protein is CASSLDGTGRRRNTIYF.

V is TRBV14 and J is TRBJ1-4; tentatively, D is TRBD1 (6 bases). Trimming took 0 bases from V and 4 from J, leaving 12 bases between them. Germline CDR1 SGHDN, CDR2 FVKESK. CDR3 length equals 16 residues. CDR3 sequence (DNA): TGTGCCAGCAGCCAAGATGTGGACAGAATTAATGAAAAACTGTTTTTT. Amino acid sequence: CASSQDVDRINEKLFF.

The CDR3 protein is CASSYSWQGDTYEQYF. The CDR3 DNA reads as TGTGCCAGCAGTTACTCTTGGCAGGGGGACACCTACGAGCAGTACTTC. This sequence joins TRBV6-6 and TRBJ2-7, with 7 bases aligning to TRBD1. CDR3 length: 16 amino acids. The V and J ends lost 0 bases and 2 bases, in that order; junction bases with no gene match: 7. Per germline, CDR1 MNHNY and CDR2 SVGAGI (reference sequence).

This clonotype was detected many times. The chain joins TRBV7-6 to TRBJ2-1; D is ambiguous. There are 14 residues in the CDR3. V was cut by 5 bases and J by 0 bases, with 8 bases left in between. The germline V gene encodes CDR1 SGHVS and CDR2 FNYEAQ. CDR3 region: CASSRESSYNEQFF. The CDR3 DNA reads TGTGCCAGCAGCAGGGAAAGCTCCTACAATGAGCAGTTCTTC.

This clonotype was observed a few times. The chain uses TRBV27 and TRBJ2-1, with TRBD1 as a possible D gene (6 bases). Trimming shortened V by 8 bases and J by 4 bases, and 15 bases separated the two germline ends. Germline assignment: CDR1 MNHEY and CDR2 SMNVEV (reference sequence). The length of the CDR3 is 14 residues. The chain's CDR3 is CASRGEGGYNEQFF. The CDR3 region has the DNA TGTGCCAGCCGGGGAGAAGGGGGATACAATGAGCAGTTCTTC.

Ten or more counts support this clonotype. This sequence joins TRBV7-9 and TRBJ1-1; 7 bases line up with TRBD1. Germline values: CDR1 SEHNR, CDR2 FQNEAQ (reference sequence). With 5 bases clipped from V and 0 bases from J, the junction kept 3 bases outside the gene matches. The CDR3 totals 14 residues. The CDR3 DNA is TGTGCCAGCAGCGAGGGACAGATGAACACTGAAGCTTTCTTT. It is translated as CASSEGQMNTEAFF. The variable domain in full, completed from reference TRBV7-9 and TRBJ1-1, reads DTGVSQNPRHKITKRGQNVTFRCDPISEHNRLYWYRQTLGQGPEFLTYFQNEAQLEKSRLLSDRFSAERPKGSFSTLEIQRTEQGDSAMYLCASSEGQMNTEAFFGQGTRLTVV.

This clonotype was detected a few times. This chain connects TRBV19 to TRBJ1-1, with D unresolved. CDR3 length: 13 residues. Per germline, CDR1 LNHDA and CDR2 SQIVND (reference sequence). With 3 bases removed from V and 7 bases from J, the gap between germline ends came to 12 bases. CDR3 in amino acids: CASSIKGRDEAFF. The CDR3 region has the DNA TGTGCCAGTAGTATCAAGGGCCGGGATGAAGCTTTCTTT.

This clonotype was seen repeatedly, ten times or more. The rearrangement uses TRBV12-3 or TRBV12-4 and TRBJ2-5, with TRBD2 matching 7 bases. The J segment lost 7 bases and the V segment lost 0 bases, leaving 5 bases of the junction unmatched. The CDR3 is made up of 14 amino acids. DNA of the CDR3: TGTGCCAGCAGTTTAGCGGGGGGGTGGGGGACCCAGTACTTC. It codes for CASSLAGGWGTQYF.

This clonotype was counted at least ten times. This chain joins TRBV7-2 and TRBJ2-1; a possible D gene is TRBD2 (5 bases). Trimming left V 5 bases short and J 1 base short, with 9 bases between. CDR1 and CDR2 (germline): SGHTA, FQGNSA. The CDR3 extends over 14 amino acids. Here the CDR3 DNA reads TGTGCCAGCAGCGAACTAGATTCCTACAATGAGCAGTTCTTC. Encoded protein: CASSELDSYNEQFF.

V gene TRBV10-3 combines with J gene TRBJ2-7; 9 positions match TRBD1. CDR1 is ENHRY, CDR2 SYGVKD, per germline. The CDR3 loop spans 14 amino acids. J gave up 2 bases and V 7 bases, and 6 bases lay outside the gene matches. CDR3 protein: CAITSGTGPYEQYF. Here the CDR3 DNA reads TGTGCCATCACCTCTGGGACAGGGCCCTACGAGCAGTACTTC.

This clonotype came up a few times. The chain has TRBV9 and TRBJ1-4, with D possibly being TRBD1 (5 bases). Germline V gives CDR1 SGDLS, CDR2 YYNGEE. V lost 5 bases and J lost 0, with 11 bases in between. The CDR3 covers 15 residues. CDR3 DNA sequence: TGTGCCAGCAGTGCCTGGGACGCAACTAATGAAAAACTGTTTTTT. Translating it yields CASSAWDATNEKLFF.

This clonotype has a count of ten or more. This chain links TRBV7-9 with TRBJ1-6, with D unresolved. CDR1 is SEHNR and CDR2 is FQNEAQ in the germline V gene (reference sequence). V lost 5 bases, J lost 14 bases, and 10 bases lay in between. There are 11 residues in the CDR3. The CDR3 here is CASSRRNTLHF. The CDR3 DNA reads TGTGCCAGCAGCCGACGGAATACCCTCCACTTT. Drawing the rest from reference TRBV7-9 and TRBJ1-6, the complete variable domain is DTGVSQNPRHKITKRGQNVTFRCDPISEHNRLYWYRQTLGQGPEFLTYFQNEAQLEKSRLLSDRFSAERPKGSFSTLEIQRTEQGDSAMYLCASSRRNTLHFGNGTRLTVT.

Here the CDR3 reads CASSFRLAGGQNEQFF. DNA for the CDR3: TGTGCCAGCAGCTTCCGACTAGCGGGGGGGCAAAATGAGCAGTTCTTC. The V and J genes are TRBV7-9 and TRBJ2-1; 14 bases are a match to TRBD2. J lost 7 bases, V lost 3 bases, and 5 bases had no gene match. The CDR3 totals 16 residues. Germline V gene data show CDR1 as SEHNR and CDR2 as FQNEAQ (reference sequence).

Only a few counts were recorded for this clonotype. The chain joins TRBV10-3 to TRBJ2-5, with 8 positions matching TRBD2. The CDR3 is 16 residues long. Germline V gene sequence: CDR1 ENHRY, CDR2 SYGVKD. J gave up 1 base and V 6 bases, and 10 bases lay outside the gene matches. As DNA, the CDR3 is TGTGCCATCAGCCGGGGACTAGTCTACACCCAAGAGACCCAGTACTTC. Its protein is CAISRGLVYTQETQYF.

This clonotype occurred a few times. The chain employs TRBV6-5 and TRBJ1-4, with a weak D call TRBD1 (6 bases). CDR1 is MNHEY, CDR2 SVGAGI, per germline. V lost 4 bases and J lost 10, with 22 bases in between. The CDR3 has 16 residues. CDR3: CASSWEGGAREAKLFF. DNA for the CDR3: TGTGCCAGCAGTTGGGAGGGGGGGGCGCGGGAGGCAAAACTGTTTTTT.

In its sample, this clonotype was seen a few times. This chain connects TRBV6-1 to TRBJ2-5; D is undetermined. CDR1 is MNHNS and CDR2 is SASEGT in the germline V gene. The CDR3 sequence is 16 residues long. Between the trimmed V and J ends, which lost 0 bases and 2 bases, there was a span of 13 bases. The CDR3 DNA is TGTGCCAGCAGTGAAGCGGACGGATTCGTTCAAGAGACCCAGTACTTC. It translates to CASSEADGFVQETQYF.